The 12 T cell receptor beta chains reported below all come from one sample, sequenced in a study of blood T cell repertoires in COVID-19. The method was immunoSEQ multiplex PCR; TCRdb's version includes in-frame clones alone and lacks a portion of them. The data contain 350,000 to 550,000 clones, about 85% of them seen just once; the ten biggest clones take up almost 2%. Sequenced material: PBMCs or T cells enriched from blood (not recorded which). The source of these receptors is a woman aged 18 to 35 with acute COVID-19.

The chain has TRBV27 and TRBJ2-5, with TRBD1 identical over 8 bases. With 0 bases clipped from V and 5 bases from J, the junction kept 14 bases outside the gene matches. Germline V gene sequence: CDR1 MNHEY, CDR2 SMNVEV (reference sequence). This CDR3 is built from 18 residues. The CDR3 coding sequence is TGTGCCAGCAGTTTATCCGGAAAGACAGGGGACGGCCGGGAGACCCAGTACTTC. Its translation is CASSLSGKTGDGRETQYF.

The rearrangement uses TRBV2 and TRBJ2-7, with TRBD1 identical over 8 bases. This CDR3 contains 15 residues. After removal of 1 base from V and 2 bases from J, the junction contained 4 bases not matched to a gene. From germline, CDR1 is SNHLY and CDR2 FYNNEI. The CDR3: CASSEEGRGPYEQYF. DNA of the CDR3: TGTGCCAGCAGTGAAGAGGGCAGGGGGCCCTACGAGCAGTACTTC.

V and J are TRBV20-1 and TRBJ1-1, with 7 bases lining up with TRBD1. V lost 3 bases to trimming and J lost 6 bases; unmatched junction nucleotides: 7. The CDR3 sequence is 13 residues long. Germline values: CDR1 DFQATT, CDR2 SNEGSKA (reference sequence). CDR3 sequence reads: CSASPGGRSEAFF. Written as DNA, the CDR3 is TGCAGTGCTAGTCCAGGGGGAAGATCTGAAGCTTTCTTT.

This sequence joins TRBV20-1 and TRBJ2-7, with D perhaps matching TRBD1 (5 bases). This CDR3 region has 11 residues. V gave up 6 bases and J gave up 3 bases, with 9 bases separating them. Germline V gene data show CDR1 as DFQATT and CDR2 as SNEGSKA (reference sequence). CDR3 protein: CSAPQGYEQYF. In DNA, the CDR3 is TGCAGTGCCCCTCAGGGCTACGAGCAGTACTTC.

V usage is TRBV4-1 and J usage is TRBJ1-5; D is undetermined. The CDR3 extends over 15 amino acids. Between the trimmed V and J ends, which lost 0 bases and 0 bases, there was a span of 6 bases. The germline V gene encodes CDR1 MGHRA and CDR2 YSYEKL. CDR3 amino acids: CASSQEPGSNQPQHF. The CDR3 region has the DNA TGCGCCAGCAGCCAAGAGCCCGGTAGCAATCAGCCCCAGCATTTT.

The rearrangement joins TRBV27 to TRBJ2-7, with 12 bases that match TRBD2. The V segment lost 4 bases and the J segment 2 bases; nucleotides outside the gene matches: 3. The CDR3 spans 15 residues. Germline loops: CDR1 MNHEY, CDR2 SMNVEV (reference sequence). The CDR3 sequence is CASSSRLAGAYEQYF. CDR3 coding DNA: TGTGCCAGCAGTTCAAGACTAGCGGGAGCCTACGAGCAGTACTTC.

This clone showed up just a few times. V is TRBV9 and J is TRBJ2-2; the match to TRBD1 covers 10 bases. Looked up from germline, CDR1 is SGDLS and CDR2 is YYNGEE. After removal of 4 bases from V and 6 bases from J, the junction contained 15 bases not matched to a gene. The CDR3 is 18 amino acids. The CDR3, as DNA: TGTGCCAGCAGCCTAAAGCATTCGGGGACAGGGGTCGCCGGGGAGCTGTTTTTT. It codes for CASSLKHSGTGVAGELFF.

Turning to this clone: Other nucleotide sequences in the sample specify the same CDR3. The genes are TRBV2 and TRBJ1-2; TRBD1 matches at 7 bases. With V trimmed by 4 bases and J by 5 bases, 4 bases remained unmatched. CDR1 is SNHLY, CDR2 FYNNEI, per germline. There are 13 residues in the CDR3. DNA for the CDR3: TGTGCCAGCAGTGCGGACAGGCTGTATGGCTACACCTTC. Protein: CASSADRLYGYTF.

CDR3: CATSDLGGAYGYTF. As DNA, the CDR3 is TGTGCCACCAGTGATTTGGGGGGGGCCTATGGCTACACCTTC. The J gene is TRBJ1-2, the V gene TRBV24-1; a weak D match, TRBD1 (6 bases). In germline, CDR1 is KGHDR, CDR2 SFDVKD. The CDR3 has 14 amino acids. V was shortened by 0 bases and J by 4 bases, with 8 bases between the two germline ends.

The rearrangement joins TRBV5-1 to TRBJ2-3, with D possibly matching TRBD2 (5 bases). This CDR3 spans 13 amino acids. CDR1 is SGHRS, CDR2 YFSETQ, per germline. Trimming cost V 2 bases and J 6 bases, with 10 bases left between them. This CDR3 reads CASSFPGMDTQYF. The CDR3 DNA follows: TGCGCCAGCAGCTTTCCGGGAATGGATACGCAGTATTTT. Combining the CDR3 with reference TRBV5-1 and TRBJ2-3 gives the whole variable domain KAGVTQTPRYLIKTRGQQVTLSCSPISGHRSVSWYQQTPGQGLQFLFEYFSETQRNKGNFPGRFSGRQFSNSRSEMNVSTLELGDSALYLCASSFPGMDTQYFGPGTRLTVL.

This chain connects TRBV9 to TRBJ2-3, with a tentative D call TRBD1 (5 bases). Looked up from germline, CDR1 is SGDLS and CDR2 is YYNGEE. The V gene lost 0 bases and the J gene lost 11 bases, with 16 bases spanning the gap. The CDR3 is 14 amino acids. CDR3 DNA sequence: TGTGCCAGCAGCGTAGATCTCAGGGCGTTGTTGCAGTATTTT. Translated: CASSVDLRALLQYF. Using reference TRBV9 and TRBJ2-3 for the parts outside the CDR3, the full variable domain is DSGVTQTPKHLITATGQRVTLRCSPRSGDLSVYWYQQSLDQGLQFLIQYYNGEERAKGNILERFSAQQFPDLHSELNLSSLELGDSALYFCASSVDLRALLQYFGPGTRLTVL.

The V call is TRBV5-7, the J call TRBJ2-7; tentative D call: TRBD1 (5 bases). TRBV5-7 is assigned to the ORF class and has an uncertain function. Trimming took 4 bases from V and 2 from J, leaving 7 bases between them. The CDR3 loop spans 12 amino acids. As DNA, the CDR3 is TGTGCCAGCAGCCTGGACACCTACGAGCAGTACTTC. Translated, it gives CASSLDTYEQYF.